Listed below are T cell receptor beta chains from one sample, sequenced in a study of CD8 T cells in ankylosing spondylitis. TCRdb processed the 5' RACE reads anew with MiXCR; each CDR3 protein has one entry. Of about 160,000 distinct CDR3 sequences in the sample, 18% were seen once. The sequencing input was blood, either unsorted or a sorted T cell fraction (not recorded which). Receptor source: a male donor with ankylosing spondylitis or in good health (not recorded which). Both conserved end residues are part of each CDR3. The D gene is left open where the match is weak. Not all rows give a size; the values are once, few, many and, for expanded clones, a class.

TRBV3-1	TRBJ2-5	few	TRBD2	CASSQVLAGETQYF	TGTGCCAGCAGCCAAGTGCTAGCGGGAGAGACCCAGTACTTC
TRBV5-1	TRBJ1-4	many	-	CASSLRGTNEKLFF	TGCGCCAGCAGCTTGCGGGGGACTAATGAAAAACTGTTTTTT
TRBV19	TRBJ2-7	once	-	CASSIGSHFTYEQYF	TGTGCCAGTAGTATAGGCAGTCACTTTACCTACGAGCAGTACTTC
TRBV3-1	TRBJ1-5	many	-	CASSHAGGDSNQPQHF	TGTGCCAGCAGCCATGCGGGAGGGGATAGCAATCAGCCCCAGCATTTT
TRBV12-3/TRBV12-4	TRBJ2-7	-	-	CASRIGTGPYEQYF	TGTGCCAGCAGAATCGGGACGGGCCCCTACGAGCAGTACTTC
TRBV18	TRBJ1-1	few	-	CASSPSSENTEAFF	TGTGCCAGCTCACCATCATCGGAGAACACTGAAGCTTTCTTT
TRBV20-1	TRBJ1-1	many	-	CSALRPQGYTEAFF	TGCAGTGCCTTGCGACCGCAAGGATACACTGAAGCTTTCTTT
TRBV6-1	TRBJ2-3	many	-	CASSERSRNTQYF	TGTGCCAGCAGTGAAAGGAGTCGAAATACGCAGTATTTT
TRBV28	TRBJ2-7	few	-	CASRGTQSYEQYF	TGTGCCAGCAGAGGGACGCAATCCTACGAGCAGTACTTC
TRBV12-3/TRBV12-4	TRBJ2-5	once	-	CASTMAGKETQYF	TGTGCCAGCACCATGGCGGGAAAAGAGACCCAGTACTTC
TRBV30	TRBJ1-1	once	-	CAWRNRQPNTEAFF	TGTGCCTGGAGAAACCGCCAGCCGAACACTGAAGCTTTCTTT
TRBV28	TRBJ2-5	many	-	CASSVLAETQYF	TGTGCCAGCAGTGTACTTGCAGAGACCCAGTACTTC
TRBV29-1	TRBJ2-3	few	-	CSVEEGTDTQYF	TGCAGCGTTGAGGAGGGGACAGATACGCAGTATTTT
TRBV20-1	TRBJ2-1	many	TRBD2	CSARGLAGVENEQFF	TGCAGTGCTAGAGGGCTAGCGGGAGTCGAGAATGAGCAGTTCTTC
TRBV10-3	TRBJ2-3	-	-	CAITTGTHADTQYF	TGTGCCATCACCACCGGGACGCACGCAGATACGCAGTATTTT
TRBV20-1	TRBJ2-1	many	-	CSADRIRHLLSSYNEQFF	TGCAGTGCCGATCGAATCAGGCACCTTCTTAGCTCCTACAATGAGCAGTTCTTC
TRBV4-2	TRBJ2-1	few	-	CASSEGREQFF	TGTGCCAGCAGCGAAGGGCGTGAGCAGTTCTTC
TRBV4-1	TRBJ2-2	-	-	CASSRVGVDTGELFF	TGCGCCAGCAGTAGGGTAGGGGTGGACACCGGGGAGCTGTTTTTT
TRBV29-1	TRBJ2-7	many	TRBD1	CSVGDRVIPYEQYF	TGCAGCGTTGGGGACAGGGTGATTCCCTACGAGCAGTACTTC
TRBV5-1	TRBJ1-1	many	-	CASSLGRPTENTEAFF	TGCGCCAGCAGCTTGGGAAGGCCAACCGAGAACACTGAAGCTTTCTTT
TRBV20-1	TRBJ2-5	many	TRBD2	CSARTSGVGETQYF	TGCAGTGCAAGGACTAGCGGTGTGGGAGAGACCCAGTACTTC
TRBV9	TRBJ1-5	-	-	CASSVAGDQPQHF	TGTGCCAGCAGCGTAGCCGGGGATCAGCCCCAGCATTTT
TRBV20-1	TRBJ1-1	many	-	CSAAAQGTEAFF	TGCAGTGCTGCCGCCCAGGGAACTGAAGCTTTCTTT
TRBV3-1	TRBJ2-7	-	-	CASSQVRKSWGTTYEQYF	TGTGCCAGCAGCCAAGTTCGTAAGTCATGGGGGACCACCTACGAGCAGTACTTC
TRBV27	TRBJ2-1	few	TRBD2	CASSFSGRLNNEQFF	TGTGCCAGCAGTTTTAGCGGGAGGCTTAATAATGAGCAGTTCTTC
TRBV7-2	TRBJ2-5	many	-	CASSSLSETQYF	TGTGCCAGCAGCTCACTATCGGAGACCCAGTACTTC
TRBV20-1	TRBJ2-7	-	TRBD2	CCALTLLTSGTSYEQYF	TGCTGCGCTTTGACCCTACTGACTAGCGGGACCTCCTACGAGCAGTACTTC
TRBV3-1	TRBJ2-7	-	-	CASSQAGTSLEEQYF	TGTGCCAGCAGCCAAGCAGGGACATCTCTGGAAGAGCAGTACTTC
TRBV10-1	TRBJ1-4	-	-	CASSESTGRGEKLFF	TGCGCCAGCAGTGAGTCGACAGGCCGGGGAGAAAAACTGTTTTTT
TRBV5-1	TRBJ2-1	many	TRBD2	CASSLMWREKNNEQFF	TGCGCCAGCAGCTTGATGTGGCGGGAGAAGAACAATGAGCAGTTCTTC
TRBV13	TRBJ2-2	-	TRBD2	CASSSGLLSSGIRPYTGELFF	TGTGCCAGCAGCTCCGGGCTCCTTAGCAGCGGGATTCGGCCGTATACCGGGGAGCTGTTTTTT
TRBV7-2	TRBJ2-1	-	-	CASSLFPTNYNEQFF	TGTGCCAGCAGCTTATTCCCCACGAACTACAATGAGCAGTTCTTC
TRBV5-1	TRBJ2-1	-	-	CASSTTGPSSYNEQFF	TGCGCCAGCAGTACAACAGGGCCCAGCTCCTACAATGAGCAGTTCTTC
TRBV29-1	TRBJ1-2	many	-	CSAGGNYGYTF	TGCAGCGCGGGGGGAAACTATGGCTACACCTTC
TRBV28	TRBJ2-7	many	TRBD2	CASKSGIVGEQYF	TGTGCCAGCAAGAGCGGGATTGTGGGGGAGCAGTACTTC
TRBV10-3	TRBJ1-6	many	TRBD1	CAAQGARHSPLHF	TGTGCCGCCCAGGGGGCGCGACATTCACCCCTCCACTTT
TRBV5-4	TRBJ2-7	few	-	CASSLDGEQYF	TGTGCCAGCAGCTTGGATGGCGAGCAGTACTTC
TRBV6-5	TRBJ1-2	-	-	CASSYGGTYGYTF	TGTGCCAGCAGTTACGGGGGGACATATGGCTACACCTTC
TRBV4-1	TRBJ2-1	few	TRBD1	CASSQEQGAYNEQFF	TGCGCCAGCAGCCAAGAACAGGGGGCCTACAATGAGCAGTTCTTC
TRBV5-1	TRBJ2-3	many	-	CASSYGDTGEYF	TGCGCCAGCAGCTATGGGGACACCGGAGAGTATTTT
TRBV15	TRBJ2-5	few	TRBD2	CATSRVVRLALETQYF	TGTGCCACCAGCAGAGTTGTGAGACTAGCGCTAGAGACCCAGTACTTC